A single sample is the source of the 10 T cell receptor beta chains below, sequenced in a study of shared clonotypes between healthy human individuals. The data were produced by immunoSEQ multiplex PCR, yet TCRdb's version contains in-frame clones alone and is incomplete. The sample consists of some 490,000 clones, roughly 80% of them appearing once. Material: PBMCs. Receptors were obtained from a woman in her 40s in good health. Some clones in this sample may be carry-over from other donors' samples.

The V call is TRBV28, the J call TRBJ1-5, with TRBD1 identical over 8 bases. Germline CDR1 and CDR2: MDHEN and SYDVKM. The V gene end was trimmed by 6 bases and the J gene end by 3 bases; junction bases not matched to a gene: 4. The CDR3 spans 14 residues. CDR3 coding DNA: TGTGCCAGCAGCGCGACAGGGGACAATCAGCCCCAGCATTTT. Translating gives CASSATGDNQPQHF.

In regard to this clone: A read error is possible here, since a much larger clone lies one base away. This chain connects TRBV30 to TRBJ1-2, with 12 bases identical to TRBD1. The CDR3 contains 16 residues. Looked up from germline, CDR1 is GTSNPN and CDR2 is SVGIG (reference sequence). CDR3 in DNA: TGTGCCTGGAGTGCGGGACAGGGGGCTCCTATCTATGGCTACATCTTC. Its translation: CAWSAGQGAPIYGYIF. Filled out from reference TRBV30 and TRBJ1-2, the complete variable domain reads SQTIHQWPATLVQPVGSPLSLECTVEGTSNPNLYWYRQAAGRGLQLLFYSVGIGQISSEVPQNLSASRPQDRQFILSSKKLLLSDSGFYLCAWSAGQGAPIYGYIFGSGTRLTVV.

This chain joins TRBV6-1 and TRBJ2-3; the D is unclear. The ends were cut back, 5 bases at V and 2 bases at J, with 8 bases in the middle. The CDR3 runs 13 residues. Germline V gene data show CDR1 as MNHNS and CDR2 as SASEGT. The CDR3 protein is CASSPSNTDTQYF. In DNA form, the CDR3 reads TGTGCCAGCAGTCCCTCAAACACAGATACGCAGTATTTT.

This clone was observed a single time. V and J are TRBV20-1 and TRBJ2-3; tentative D call: TRBD2 (6 bases). The V end lost 6 bases, the J end lost 8 bases, and 12 bases lay between the germline ends. The CDR3 has 11 amino acids. Germline CDR1 reads DFQATT; CDR2 reads SNEGSKA (reference sequence). The chain's CDR3 is CSAAVGGTQYF. The CDR3 DNA follows: TGCAGTGCAGCCGTGGGAGGTACGCAGTATTTT.

This chain connects TRBV4-3 to TRBJ2-2; 10 bases agree with TRBD2. Germline CDR1 and CDR2: LGHNA and YSLEER. J was trimmed by 7 bases and V by 1 base; bases with no gene match: 0. The CDR3 totals 14 residues. CDR3 residues: CASSQGLAGGELFF. The CDR3 DNA follows: TGCGCCAGCAGCCAAGGACTAGCGGGCGGGGAGCTGTTTTTT.

This clone was observed a single time. This rearrangement joins TRBV7-2 to TRBJ1-2; no clear D gene. Germline V lookup: CDR1 SGHTA, CDR2 FQGNSA. The CDR3 sequence is 12 residues long. V lost 5 bases, J lost 5 bases, and 9 bases lay in between. Written as DNA, the CDR3 is TGTGCCAGCAGCGCGGACGGGTATGGCTACACCTTC. This gives the protein CASSADGYGYTF.

This clone turned up a few times. The DNA for the CDR3 is TGTGCCAGCAGCTTAGCTCTTATCGGGGGAGGACAAGAAGAGACCCAGTACTTC. Amino acids: CASSLALIGGGQEETQYF. The chain couples TRBV13 to TRBJ2-5; D may be TRBD2 (6 bases). Trimming took 1 base from V and 3 from J, leaving 21 bases between them. The germline V gene encodes CDR1 PRHDT and CDR2 FYEKMQ (reference sequence). CDR3 length: 18 residues.

The V call is TRBV30, the J call TRBJ2-2, with D unresolved. This CDR3 comprises 14 residues. CDR1 and CDR2 from the germline V gene are GTSNPN and SVGIG (reference sequence). The V gene lost 0 bases and the J gene lost 4 bases, with 9 bases spanning the gap. The CDR3 sequence: CAWSVGLTTGELFF. The CDR3 DNA reads TGTGCCTGGAGTGTAGGCCTTACCACCGGGGAGCTGTTTTTT.

This chain links TRBV29-1 with TRBJ2-1; 14 positions match TRBD2. Trimming took 6 bases from V and 14 from J; bases not matched to a gene: 9. The CDR3 contains 13 residues. Germline CDR1 is SQVTM and CDR2 is ANQGSEA. CDR3 sequence reads: CSVGLAGVGGEFF. In DNA, the CDR3 is TGCAGCGTGGGACTAGCGGGAGTGGGTGGGGAGTTCTTC.

The chain has TRBV4-3 and TRBJ1-4, with D possibly TRBD1 on 6 matching bases. Germline V gene lookup returns CDR1 LGHNA and CDR2 YSLEER. This CDR3 has 15 amino acids. V shed 6 bases and J shed 5 bases, with 16 bases lying between them. The CDR3 sequence is CASRIRGGPNEKLFF. The CDR3 nucleotides read TGCGCCAGCAGGATCAGGGGCGGACCCAATGAAAAACTGTTTTTT.